These T cell receptor beta chains were read from a single sample in a study of cytotoxic CD8 clonotypes in ibrutinib-treated CLL. Only in-frame clones appear in the TCRdb table, and some are missing; sequencing was by immunoSEQ multiplex PCR. The table records approximately 70,000 clones, just over 90% of them present only once. Sequences were derived from PBMCs, sampled after 12 months of ibrutinib treatment. The receptors derive from a human donor with chronic lymphocytic leukemia. The CDR3 runs from the conserved cysteine through the conserved F or W. The D gene is left open where the match is weak. Only some rows state a clone size, as once, few, many or a class for expanded clones.

TGTGCCAGCAGCTTTACCGAGGGCACTGAAGCTTTCTTT CASSFTEGTEAFF once - TRBJ1-1 TRBV7-6
TGTGCCATTCAGTACGGACAGTACCAAGAGACCCAGTACTTC CAIQYGQYQETQYF - - TRBJ2-5 TRBV10-3
TGTGCCAGCCGACAAGGTGGGTCAGCCAAAAACATTCAGTACTTC CASRQGGSAKNIQYF - - TRBJ2-4 TRBV27
TGTGCCAGCAGCTTGTTTGGGAACACCGGGGAGCTGTTTTTT CASSLFGNTGELFF - - TRBJ2-2 TRBV5-5
TGTGCCAGCAGCCCACGACAGGGGACGAACACTGAAGCTTTCTTT CASSPRQGTNTEAFF - TRBD1 TRBJ1-1 TRBV7-9
TGTGCCAGCAGCCAAGCGACAGGGCTAACCTACGAGCAGTACTTC CASSQATGLTYEQYF - TRBD1 TRBJ2-7 TRBV14
TGTGCCAGCTCACCACCTTTAGCGGGCCAAGAGACCCAGTACTTC CASSPPLAGQETQYF - TRBD2 TRBJ2-5 TRBV18
TGTGCCAGCAGCTTAGGAGCAGCGGCCGGGGAGCTGTTTTTT CASSLGAAAGELFF - - TRBJ2-2 TRBV7-8
TGTGCCAGTAGTTCAGGGACATTCAATTCACCCCTCCACTTT CASSSGTFNSPLHF once - TRBJ1-6 TRBV19
TGTGCCAGTGGTTACGCAGATACGCAGTATTTT CASGYADTQYF few - TRBJ2-3 TRBV13
TGTGCCAGCAGCCCTGGGTTAGCGGGAGGAGAGACCCAGTACTTC CASSPGLAGGETQYF few TRBD2 TRBJ2-5 TRBV7-3
TGTGCCAGCAGTGAATATCGGGGGGCTTCCGAAGCTTTCTTT CASSEYRGASEAFF once - TRBJ1-1 TRBV25-1
TGCGCCAGCAGCTTGGAGGGGGAAACCTACCAATACGAGCAGTACTTC CASSLEGETYQYEQYF once - TRBJ2-7 TRBV5-1
TGTGCCAGCAGCTGGGGCGGCAGGGGAAGTGGGACAGATACGCAGTATTTT CASSWGGRGSGTDTQYF once - TRBJ2-3 TRBV5-8
TGTGCCAGCAGCTTAGTTATAAACAGGGACAGTTTGAACACTGAAGCTTTCTTT CASSLVINRDSLNTEAFF - TRBD1 TRBJ1-1 TRBV7-2
TGTGCCAGCAGCTCAAACAGGGGGCCTATGAACACTGAAGCTTTCTTT CASSSNRGPMNTEAFF - TRBD1 TRBJ1-1 TRBV7-8
TGTGCCAGCACAGGGTCGGCCACAGATACGCAGTATTTT CASTGSATDTQYF - - TRBJ2-3 TRBV7-2
TGTGCCAGCAGCTTAGAAGTCTATGGCTACACCTTC CASSLEVYGYTF - - TRBJ1-2 TRBV7-9
TGTGCCAGCATCCCTTTCCTCTTCACAGATACGCAGTATTTT CASIPFLFTDTQYF - - TRBJ2-3 TRBV7-2
TGTGCCAGCAGCTCCGGCGGGTATGAGCAGTTCTTC CASSSGGYEQFF - - TRBJ2-1 TRBV7-9
TGCAGCGTTTGGACTCAGACAGATACGCAGTATTTT CSVWTQTDTQYF - - TRBJ2-3 TRBV29-1
TGCAGCGTTGCTACGTCGTATGAGCAGTTCTTC CSVATSYEQFF - - TRBJ2-1 TRBV29-1
TGTGCCAGCAGTCGGCAGGGTGGACTTTATAGCAATCAGCCCCAGCATTTT CASSRQGGLYSNQPQHF - - TRBJ1-5 TRBV27
TGTGCCAGCAGCGTAGATGGTTTGGGGCTAGCGGGACTCAGTGAGCAGTTCTTC CASSVDGLGLAGLSEQFF - TRBD2 TRBJ2-1 TRBV9
TGTGCCAGCACCGAACCCGGGGTGAACACCGGGGAGCTGTTTTTT CASTEPGVNTGELFF - - TRBJ2-2 TRBV2
TGTGCCAGCAGCAGCGACCGGATAATTAATCAGCCCCAGCATTTT CASSSDRIINQPQHF - - TRBJ1-5 TRBV27
TGTGCCATCAGTGAGCCGACTCCGGGAGGGAGTGGGTACGAGCAGTACTTC CAISEPTPGGSGYEQYF - TRBD2 TRBJ2-7 TRBV10-3
TGTGCCAGCTCACCCGGGGTCTCTAGCAATCAGCCCCAGCATTTT CASSPGVSSNQPQHF - - TRBJ1-5 TRBV18
TGTGCCATCGGGGACCTAGCGGGAGGTTATATCGACACAGATACGCAGTATTTT CAIGDLAGGYIDTDTQYF - TRBD2 TRBJ2-3 TRBV2
TGTGCCAGCAGCTTAGACCGGCAAAGAGGCTACACCTTC CASSLDRQRGYTF - - TRBJ1-2 TRBV7-2
TGCGCCAGCAGCATGAACACTGAAGCTTTCTTT CASSMNTEAFF few - TRBJ1-1 TRBV10-2
TGTGCCAGCAGCGGGGCGGAGCAGTTCTTC CASSGAEQFF - - TRBJ2-1 TRBV9
TGTGCCAGCAGCCTCCGGGGGAGGGGGTCGAACACTGAAGCTTTCTTT CASSLRGRGSNTEAFF few - TRBJ1-1 TRBV27
TGTGCCAGCAGCTTCGGGTTAGGGGACATTTACGAGCAGTACTTC CASSFGLGDIYEQYF - - TRBJ2-7 TRBV5-5
TGCGCCAGCAGCTTGGTAGGGGGCGGGGAGCAGTACTTC CASSLVGGGEQYF - TRBD1 TRBJ2-7 TRBV5-1
TGTGCCAGCAGTCCTCTCGGACAGGGGATAGCTAACTATGGCTACACCTTC CASSPLGQGIANYGYTF - TRBD1 TRBJ1-2 TRBV27
TGTGCCAGCAGTGAAAGGGGTCCGAAGCCCGGAAACACCATATATTTT CASSERGPKPGNTIYF - - TRBJ1-3 TRBV6-1
TGTGCCAGCGGCCAGGGACTAGCGGGAGTGGGTCTCACAGATACGCAGTATTTT CASGQGLAGVGLTDTQYF - TRBD2 TRBJ2-3 TRBV11-3
TGTGCCGAGCAGGGGATCTACGAGCAGTACTTC CAEQGIYEQYF - - TRBJ2-7 TRBV2
TGCGCCAGCAGCCAAGAGGGACAGGGGGCGCGGTATGGCTACACCTTC CASSQEGQGARYGYTF - TRBD1 TRBJ1-2 TRBV4-1
TGTGCCAGCAGCCAAGTGGGGGACAGAAGGAATGGCTACACCTTC CASSQVGDRRNGYTF - TRBD1 TRBJ1-2 TRBV14
TGTGCCAGCAGCGTGGGACAAAACTATGGCTACACCTTC CASSVGQNYGYTF - - TRBJ1-2 TRBV11-2
TGCGCCAGCAGTGAGGTGGGGGGGACATACTATAGCAATCAGCCCCAGCATTTT CASSEVGGTYYSNQPQHF - - TRBJ1-5 TRBV10-1
TGTGCCAGCAGCGTAGGGAGCGGGTCAGGAGATACGCAGTATTTT CASSVGSGSGDTQYF - - TRBJ2-3 TRBV9
TGTGCCACCAGCACCATCCCCCGGAAGGGGGGTGAGCAGTTCTTC CATSTIPRKGGEQFF - - TRBJ2-1 TRBV15
TGTGCCAGCAGTTTTCACCAGGCCGATACGCAGTATTTT CASSFHQADTQYF once - TRBJ2-3 TRBV27
TGTGCCAGCAGCGTAGGAGGTCTCGGGGACAGTCAAGCTTTCTTT CASSVGGLGDSQAFF - TRBD1 TRBJ1-1 TRBV9
TGTGCCAGCAGCTCGGACCCAGTGATATACACAGATACGCAGTATTTT CASSSDPVIYTDTQYF - - TRBJ2-3 TRBV7-8
TGCAGCGTTGAGGAGAACCCTAGCACAGATACGCAGTATTTT CSVEENPSTDTQYF - - TRBJ2-3 TRBV29-1
TGTGCCACTAAGGACAGGGAGGGGTTTCTTGAGCAGTTCTTC CATKDREGFLEQFF - - TRBJ2-1 TRBV19
TGTGCCAGCAACAGGGGCCTGAACGCCGGGGAGCTGTTTTTT CASNRGLNAGELFF - TRBD1 TRBJ2-2 TRBV6-5
TGTGCCAGCAGCTTGAGAGTGTCTAGCACAGATACGCAGTATTTT CASSLRVSSTDTQYF - - TRBJ2-3 TRBV5-6
TGTGCCAGCAGCGCGTCCCGGGACAGGGACCAGTACTTC CASSASRDRDQYF - TRBD1 TRBJ2-7 TRBV5-4
TGTGCCAGCAGCTTAGCGCGGTCAGATACGCAGTATTTT CASSLARSDTQYF - - TRBJ2-3 TRBV7-3
TGCGCCAGCAGCCTTCGGGGACTAGCGGGAGCCTCTGAGCAGTTCTTC CASSLRGLAGASEQFF once TRBD2 TRBJ2-1 TRBV4-3
TGTGCCAGCAGCCCCACAGGTTCAGGGGGCGTCGAGCAGTACTTC CASSPTGSGGVEQYF once - TRBJ2-7 TRBV21-1
TGTGCCAGCAGTTCCCCAGGTCGAGCTAACTATGGCTACACCTTC CASSSPGRANYGYTF - - TRBJ1-2 TRBV6-5
TGCGCCAGCAGCCTCCGTGGGGGTAGGATGGAATTGAACACTGAAGCTTTCTTT CASSLRGGRMELNTEAFF - - TRBJ1-1 TRBV5-1